The 13 T cell receptor beta chains below were found in one sample sequenced in a study of shared clonotypes between healthy human individuals. TCRdb keeps only in-frame clones here, not all; method: immunoSEQ multiplex PCR. The sample records some 1 million clones, 65% to 75% being singletons. The sample comprised memory CD4+ T cells sorted from blood. Documented subset: CD45RA-negative fraction. These receptors all come from a man between 18 and 29 years old in good health.

This clone was observed a few times. This chain connects TRBV27 to TRBJ2-1; 9 bases map to TRBD2. V lost 7 bases, J lost 4 bases, and 5 bases stayed unmatched. Germline loops: CDR1 MNHEY, CDR2 SMNVEV (reference sequence). The CDR3 runs 14 residues. CDR3 region: CASNSLAGYNEQFF. For the CDR3, the DNA is TGTGCCAGCAATTCCCTAGCGGGATACAATGAGCAGTTCTTC.

This chain uses TRBV9 with TRBJ2-6; 7 nucleotides agree with TRBD2. Germline trimming cut 6 bases from V and 0 bases from J; bases unmatched to any gene: 3. The CDR3 has 15 amino acids. The germline V gene has CDR1 SGDLS and CDR2 YYNGEE. CDR3 protein: CASTWGGSGANVLTF. The DNA of the CDR3 is TGTGCCAGCACCTGGGGGGGCTCTGGGGCCAACGTCCTGACTTTC. Filled out from reference TRBV9 and TRBJ2-6, the complete variable domain reads DSGVTQTPKHLITATGQRVTLRCSPRSGDLSVYWYQQSLDQGLQFLIQYYNGEERAKGNILERFSAQQFPDLHSELNLSSLELGDSALYFCASTWGGSGANVLTFGAGSRLTVL.

This clone has just one count. This chain uses TRBV2 with TRBJ2-5; 9 nucleotides agree with TRBD2. This CDR3 is 16 amino acids long. Germline V gene sequence: CDR1 SNHLY, CDR2 FYNNEI. With 6 bases clipped from V and 5 bases from J, the junction kept 13 bases outside the gene matches. The CDR3 sequence: CASRDPGAGGGETQYF. The CDR3 DNA is TGTGCCAGCAGAGACCCTGGAGCGGGGGGCGGGGAGACCCAGTACTTC. Supplemented by reference TRBV2 and TRBJ2-5, the full variable domain reads EPEVTQTPSHQVTQMGQEVILRCVPISNHLYFYWYRQILGQKVEFLVSFYNNEISEKSEIFDDQFSVERPDGSNFTLKIRSTKLEDSAMYFCASRDPGAGGGETQYFGPGTRLLVL.

The V call is TRBV28, the J call TRBJ2-7, with 7 bases lining up with TRBD1. There are 12 residues in the CDR3. Trimming at V came to 7 bases and at J to 4 bases, leaving 4 bases not matched to a gene. The germline gives CDR1 MDHEN, CDR2 SYDVKM. The CDR3 nucleotides are TGTGCCAGCAAGTACAGGGGTTACGAGCAGTACTTC. Its translation is CASKYRGYEQYF.

This clone has a handful of counts. The V call is TRBV7-9, the J call TRBJ1-3; 7 positions match TRBD1. This CDR3 region has 18 residues. The V gene end was trimmed by 5 bases and the J gene end by 0 bases; junction bases not matched to a gene: 13. Looked up from germline, CDR1 is SEHNR and CDR2 is FQNEAQ (reference sequence). DNA of the CDR3: TGTGCCAGCAGCCCACAGGGGACCCAACTTATCTCTGGAAACACCATATATTTT. Its protein product is CASSPQGTQLISGNTIYF.

This clone was recorded only once. This chain links TRBV28 with TRBJ2-3; maybe TRBD2 (6 bases). CDR1 is MDHEN and CDR2 is SYDVKM in the germline V gene. The ends were cut back, 8 bases at V and 4 bases at J, with 16 bases in the middle. CDR3 size: 14 residues. The CDR3 sequence: CASVTRGIPDTQYF. In nucleotides, the CDR3 is TGTGCCAGCGTGACCCGGGGGATACCAGATACGCAGTATTTT.

The rearrangement uses TRBV7-2 and TRBJ2-5; 10 bases fit TRBD2. V dropped 3 bases and J dropped 4; count of bases not matched to a gene: 8. The CDR3 length is 16 residues. CDR1 and CDR2 from the germline V gene are SGHTA and FQGNSA. The DNA for the CDR3 is TGTGCCAGCAGCTTCGCAAGCGGGGGGGCTCGAGAGACCCAGTACTTC. Its protein is CASSFASGGARETQYF. Full variable domain (remainder filled in from reference TRBV7-2 and TRBJ2-5): GAGVSQSPSNKVTEKGKDVELRCDPISGHTALYWYRQSLGQGLEFLIYFQGNSAPDKSGLPSDRFSAERTGGSVSTLTIQRTQQEDSAVYLCASSFASGGARETQYFGPGTRLLVL.

This sequence joins TRBV30 and TRBJ2-3; D not certain. The V and J ends lost 3 bases and 4 bases respectively, with 8 bases between them. CDR3 length: 12 amino acids. CDR1 and CDR2 from the germline V gene are GTSNPN and SVGIG (reference sequence). DNA for the CDR3: TGTGCCTGGAGCGGACCAGCAGATACGCAGTATTTT. This codes for CAWSGPADTQYF.

This clone was observed a handful of times. This sample also contains other DNA sequences that code for the same CDR3. The V and J genes are TRBV4-1 and TRBJ1-2; tentatively, D is TRBD1 (5 bases). The CDR3 spans 15 residues. The germline V gene has CDR1 MGHRA and CDR2 YSYEKL. The ends were cut back, 0 bases at V and 7 bases at J, with 15 bases in the middle. CDR3 nucleotide sequence: TGCGCCAGCAGCCAAGATGAAGGGGCAAAGGGTGGCTACACCTTC. Amino acids: CASSQDEGAKGGYTF.

The chain links TRBV5-4 to TRBJ2-7, with 7 positions matching TRBD1. CDR3 length equals 15 residues. In germline, CDR1 is SGHNT, CDR2 YYREEE (reference sequence). Trimming removed 5 bases from V and 0 bases from J; junction bases left unmatched: 8. CDR3 nucleotides: TGTGCCAGCAGTCAAACACAGGGGAGCTCCTACGAGCAGTACTTC. It is translated as CASSQTQGSSYEQYF. The full variable domain, with the rest looked up from reference TRBV5-4 and TRBJ2-7, is ETGVTQSPTHLIKTRGQQVTLRCSSQSGHNTVSWYQQALGQGPQFIFQYYREEENGRGNFPPRFSGLQFPNYSSELNVNALELDDSALYLCASSQTQGSSYEQYFGPGTRLTVT.

The chain joins TRBV27 to TRBJ2-5; 8 bases are a match to TRBD2. The V segment lost 5 bases and the J segment 5 bases; nucleotides outside the gene matches: 10. The CDR3 has 15 amino acids. CDR1 MNHEY and CDR2 SMNVEV come from the germline V gene (reference sequence). CDR3: CASSAGGGMAETQYF. For the CDR3, the DNA is TGTGCCAGCAGTGCCGGCGGGGGGATGGCGGAGACCCAGTACTTC.

CDR3 DNA sequence: TGTGCCACGCAGCCCGGGACAGGGTCTTTTCAGTACTTC. Amino acid sequence: CATQPGTGSFQYF. The rearrangement joins TRBV6-5 to TRBJ2-4; 9 nucleotides line up with TRBD1. This CDR3 has 13 residues. Germline loops: CDR1 MNHEY, CDR2 SVGAGI. The ends lost 10 bases at V and 11 bases at J; junction bases unmatched: 12.

The V and J genes are TRBV19 and TRBJ2-1; TRBD2 agrees at 13 bases. The CDR3 runs to 19 residues. Trimming cost V 6 bases and J 5 bases; bases outside gene matches: 16. In germline, CDR1 is LNHDA, CDR2 SQIVND (reference sequence). The CDR3 here is CASSGPTSGGTPFDNEQFF. The DNA for the CDR3 is TGTGCCAGTAGCGGCCCGACTAGCGGGGGGACCCCCTTCGACAATGAGCAGTTCTTC. The full variable domain, rest sourced from reference TRBV19 and TRBJ2-1, is DGGITQSPKYLFRKEGQNVTLSCEQNLNHDAMYWYRQDPGQGLRLIYYSQIVNDFQKGDIAEGYSVSREKKESFPLTVTSAQKNPTAFYLCASSGPTSGGTPFDNEQFFGPGTRLTVL.